This T cell receptor beta chain derives from a study of regulatory T cells in long-lasting Graves disease. Overall study context: By definition, persistent Graves' disease involved antithyroid drugs for over 5 years alongside positive TSH receptor antibodies.

This clonotype has a count of ten or more. Its cognate antigen is unknown. With iRepertoire HTBI primers and Arm-PCR of CDR3 regions, TCR beta libraries were built. TCRdb re-called the multiplex PCR reads with MiXCR, one entry per CDR3 protein. The table has 310,000 or so distinct CDR3 sequences, 20% seen once. This CDR3 comprises 15 residues. V dropped 3 bases and J dropped 5 bases, with 16 bases sitting between them. From germline, CDR1 is SGHTA and CDR2 FQGTGA. Notes on the study in general: Having few samples may have compromised the accuracy. The TCR repertoire of persistent Graves' patients was less diverse than that of newly diagnosed ones.

Documented time point: persistent/refractory GD, antithyroid drugs over 5 years with positive TRAb. The authors made the TCR library using RNA they extracted from PBMCs. As a group, patients came from one endocrinology department in Xi'an, China. Specimen: peripheral blood mononuclear cells (PBMCs), collected when the disease was refractory, from a patient treated with antithyroid drugs. The sequence was collected from a female donor with Graves disease. The gene calls are TRBV7-3 and TRBJ2-5, with D possibly TRBD2 on 7 matching bases. CDR3 sequence (DNA): TGTGCCAGCAGCTTTGGGGGGGCGCAGGGGGAGACCCAGTACTTC. Amino acids: CASSFGGAQGETQYF.